This TCR beta chain is drawn from a study of blood T cell repertoires in COVID-19. Sequencing was performed with immunoSEQ multiplex PCR; in TCRdb, only in-frame clones are kept and a portion is missing. Of tens of thousands of clones detected, about 89% appear once; the ten largest clones hold 1.5% to 2.5%. From germline, CDR1 is SGHTA and CDR2 FQGTGA. The junction had 4 bases not matched to a gene; V was cut back by 5 bases and J by 7 bases. This CDR3 region has 14 residues. The V gene is TRBV7-3, the J gene TRBJ1-6; 8 bases are a match to TRBD1. The sequence derives from a woman aged 55-70 years with acute or convalescent COVID-19. Sequencing was performed on peripheral blood. The CDR3 sequence: CASSRTGKNSPLHF. In DNA, the CDR3 is TGTGCCAGCAGCCGGACAGGGAAAAATTCACCCCTCCACTTT. Filled out from reference TRBV7-3 and TRBJ1-6, the complete variable domain reads GAGVSQTPSNKVTEKGKYVELRCDPISGHTALYWYRQSLGQGPEFLIYFQGTGAADDSGLPNDRFFAVRPEGSVSTLKIQRTERGDSAVYLCASSRTGKNSPLHFGNGTRLTVT.